These 10 T cell receptor beta chains were sequenced from one sample in a study of T cells in Graves' hyperthyroidism and ophthalmopathy. Amplification of TCR beta CDR3 regions was performed using RNA transcripts as template. HTBI primers were employed in a first-round RT-PCR of the TCR CDR3. Each CDR3 protein is one row after TCRdb ran MiXCR on the multiplex PCR reads. The data show 600,000 to 900,000 distinct CDR3 sequences, roughly 17% seen once. Material: blood. These TCRs come from a man aged 18 to 30 with Graves' hyperthyroidism.

This clonotype came up many times. The chain combines TRBV12-3 or TRBV12-4 with TRBJ1-2; D is unclear. The CDR3 sequence is 14 residues long. V lost 3 bases to trimming and J lost 4 bases, with 12 bases between them. The CDR3 is CASSFLGRSYGYTF. CDR3 nucleotides: TGTGCCAGCAGTTTTCTCGGCAGGTCCTATGGCTACACCTTC.

Ten or more counts support this clonotype. V is TRBV28 and J is TRBJ2-5; D gene unclear. The CDR3 sequence is 14 residues long. The V end was cut by 2 bases, the J end by 0 bases, with 7 bases between. CDR1 and CDR2 from the germline V gene are MDHEN and SYDVKM. The CDR3 reads CASSLPQYQETQYF. The CDR3 nucleotides read TGTGCCAGCAGTTTACCCCAGTACCAAGAGACCCAGTACTTC.

This clonotype occurred many times. One junction end disagrees with the germline gene, perhaps due to a read error. V and J are TRBV12-5 and TRBJ2-1, with D uncertain. CDR1 is LGHNT and CDR2 is FRNRAP in the germline V gene. This CDR3 region has 13 residues. CDR3: CASEDSDNNEQFF. Here the CDR3 DNA reads TGTGCTAGCGAAGACTCGGATAACAACGAGCAGTTCTTC.

The rearrangement links TRBV18 to TRBJ2-1; D not resolved. Germline CDR1 reads KGHSH; CDR2 reads LQKENI. V gave up 0 bases and J gave up 3 bases, with 18 bases separating them. This CDR3 contains 18 residues. The CDR3 DNA reads TGTGCCAGCTCACCACCGTCGGCAGGAGTTTACTTCTACAATGAGCAGTTCTTC. Protein sequence: CASSPPSAGVYFYNEQFF.

The V call is TRBV20-1, the J call TRBJ1-2; D possibly corresponds to TRBD1 (5 bases). CDR1 DFQATT and CDR2 SNEGSKA come from the germline V gene (reference sequence). The CDR3 runs to 14 residues. V lost 4 bases and J lost 2, with 14 bases in between. CDR3 sequence reads: CSANSGMGNYGYTF. Written as DNA, the CDR3 is TGCAGTGCTAACTCAGGGATGGGGAACTATGGCTACACCTTC.

V and J are TRBV19 and TRBJ2-2; a possible D gene is TRBD1 (5 bases). Per the germline V gene, CDR1 is LNHDA and CDR2 is SQIVND (reference sequence). The CDR3 extends over 15 amino acids. With 7 bases removed from V and 2 bases from J, the gap between germline ends came to 14 bases. The CDR3 is CASMGQGLNTGELFF. CDR3 DNA sequence: TGTGCCAGTATGGGGCAGGGATTAAACACCGGGGAGCTGTTTTTT.

The chain carries TRBV25-1 and TRBJ2-1, with TRBD2 as a possible D gene (5 bases). V gave up 7 bases and J gave up 10 bases, with 8 bases separating them. CDR1 and CDR2 from the germline V gene are MGHDK and SYGVNS. The CDR3 is made up of 10 amino acids. The CDR3 here is CASKSGEQFF. Written as DNA, the CDR3 is TGTGCCAGCAAATCGGGGGAGCAGTTCTTC.

This clonotype was seen ten or more times. This sequence joins TRBV15 and TRBJ1-1; D ambiguous. Germline values: CDR1 LNHNV, CDR2 YYDKDF (reference sequence). The CDR3 is 10 amino acids. Trimming left V 7 bases short and J 5 bases short, with 5 bases between. The CDR3 region is CATKGTEAFF. The CDR3 DNA is TGTGCCACCAAGGGTACTGAAGCTTTCTTT.

The chain uses TRBV20-1 and TRBJ1-6; tentative D call: TRBD1 (5 bases). Germline CDR1 DFQATT, CDR2 SNEGSKA (reference sequence). This CDR3 contains 14 residues. V shed 6 bases and J shed 6 bases, with 15 bases lying between them. The CDR3 DNA sequence: TGCAGTGCCACACGGCGACAGCTTAATTCACCCCTCCACTTT. Translated: CSATRRQLNSPLHF.

As concerns this clonotype: Mismatch with germline at one junction end may stem from a read error. The gene calls are TRBV6-1 and TRBJ2-7, with D possibly being TRBD1 (6 bases). The CDR3 is 14 amino acids. The germline V gene has CDR1 MNHNS and CDR2 SASEGT. DNA of the CDR3: TGTGCCAGCAGGGAAGGGGACACCCTCTACGAGCAGTACTTC. This gives the protein CASREGDTLYEQYF.